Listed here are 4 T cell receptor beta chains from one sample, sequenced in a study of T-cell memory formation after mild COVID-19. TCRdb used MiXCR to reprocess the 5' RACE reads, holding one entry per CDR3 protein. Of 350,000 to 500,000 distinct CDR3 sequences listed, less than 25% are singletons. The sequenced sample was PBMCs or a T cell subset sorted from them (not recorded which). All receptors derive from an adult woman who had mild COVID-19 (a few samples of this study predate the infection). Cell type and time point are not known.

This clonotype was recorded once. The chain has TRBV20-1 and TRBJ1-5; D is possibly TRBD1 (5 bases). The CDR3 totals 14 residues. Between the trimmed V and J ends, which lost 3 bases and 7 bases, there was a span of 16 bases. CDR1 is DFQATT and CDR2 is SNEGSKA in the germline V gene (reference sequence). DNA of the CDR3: TGCAGTGCTAGCGGGACCTCCTGGAGGCAGCCCCAGCATTTT. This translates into CSASGTSWRQPQHF.

CDR3 DNA: TGTGCCAGCAGCCATTCGAAGCGGACAGCAAATGAAAAACTGTTTTTT. Its protein product is CASSHSKRTANEKLFF. The rearrangement links TRBV3-1 to TRBJ1-4, with D possibly being TRBD1 (6 bases). The CDR3 is 16 residues long. Trimming removed 3 bases from V and 5 bases from J, with 16 bases in between. The germline V gene has CDR1 LGHDT and CDR2 YNNKEL (reference sequence). Full variable domain (missing parts from reference TRBV3-1 and TRBJ1-4): DTAVSQTPKYLVTQMGNDKSIKCEQNLGHDTMYWYKQDSKKFLKIMFSYNNKELIINETVPNRFSPKSPDKAHLNLHINSLELGDSAVYFCASSHSKRTANEKLFFGSGTQLSVL.

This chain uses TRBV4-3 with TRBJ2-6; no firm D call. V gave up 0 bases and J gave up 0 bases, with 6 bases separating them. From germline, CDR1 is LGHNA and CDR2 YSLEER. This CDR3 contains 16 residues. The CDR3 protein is CASSQEPRSGANVLTF. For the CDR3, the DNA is TGCGCCAGCAGCCAAGAACCGCGCTCTGGGGCCAACGTCCTGACTTTC.

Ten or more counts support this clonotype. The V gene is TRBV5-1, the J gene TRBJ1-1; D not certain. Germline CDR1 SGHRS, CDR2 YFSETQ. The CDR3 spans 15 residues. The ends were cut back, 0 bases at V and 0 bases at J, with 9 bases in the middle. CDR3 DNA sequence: TGCGCCAGCAGCTTGGACGGTCATTTGAACACTGAAGCTTTCTTT. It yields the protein CASSLDGHLNTEAFF. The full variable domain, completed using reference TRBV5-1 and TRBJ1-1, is KAGVTQTPRYLIKTRGQQVTLSCSPISGHRSVSWYQQTPGQGLQFLFEYFSETQRNKGNFPGRFSGRQFSNSRSEMNVSTLELGDSALYLCASSLDGHLNTEAFFGQGTRLTVV.